This TCR beta chain comes out of a study of Tregs in tolerant kidney transplant recipients (dated by TCRdb to the late 2010s). With respect to the entire study: The transplants used related donors along with nonmyeloablative bone marrow transplantation, and in the human trials mixed chimerism was transient. The study applied TCRbeta sequencing to find donor-specific regulatory T cells before combined kidney and bone marrow transplantation and then followed those same cells after transplant. Broader findings and caveats from the paper: The most biologically relevant and donor-specific TCRbeta repertoire appeared to be identified by expanding Tregs with activated donor B cells. The study was limited by small patient numbers, and the findings need validation in larger populations and under other immunosuppression protocols. Biological reproducibility was not directly assessed, although technical replication error appeared to be minimal. For some patients the PCR primers changed over time, which made it impossible to compare the samples from those patients at the nucleotide level. In tolerant patients, donor-specific Tregs expanded more than Tregs overall, which suggests antigen-driven rather than nonspecific expansion.

For TCRbeta CDR3 sequencing, genomic DNA was extracted from sorted cells using the QIAGEN DNeasy Blood and Tissue Kit. Through immunoSEQ, high-throughput TCRbeta CDR3 sequencing was done commercially, including PCR amplification with internal controls and bias correction. The original methods were these. Unique productive TCRbeta sequences were defined by CDR3 nucleotide sequence where primers matched, otherwise by CDR3 amino acid sequence with Vbeta and Jbeta genes. As a correction for sorting error, sequences shared between sorted populations at a frequency ratio of 2:1 or less were discarded, and the remaining shared sequences were assigned to the higher population. A sequence counted as donor-reactive if, in CFSE-low cells, the sequence had a frequency of at least 0.01% and was expanded at least 5-fold compared with unstimulated cells. Jensen-Shannon divergence, calculated on the top 100 TCRbeta sequences ranked by frequency, was used to quantify repertoire divergence. For samples with multiple sequencing runs, sorting error was corrected separately for each run before the runs were pooled. Here the immuneACCESS table is served through TCRdb, limited to in-frame sequences with V and J called. Missing clones are a known gap in these copies; in checked studies unresolved V genes cover under half, and the rest lacks a known reason. V and J calls and clone size come straight from that table; D and trimming were deduced from the DNA. Within this sample are over 50,000 clones, with approximately 85% of them counted one time only. The top ten constitute about 2.1% of the sample.

Remarks on this clone: Its cognate antigen has yet to be identified. Per-base qualities were not stored, and no clone one base away is much larger.

V lost 2 bases and J lost 3 bases; the stretch between them is 11 bases long. Per the germline V gene, SGHDT is the CDR1 and YYEEEE is the CDR2. The CDR3, from cysteine to phenylalanine, totals 14 residues. Just CDR3 DNA is preserved here, 42 bases in frame from base 1. According to the study, the label for this sample's time point signals: blood sample drawn before combined kidney and bone marrow transplant. Unstimulated Tregs (CD4+CD25+CD127-), CD4+ non-Tregs (CD4+CD25-), CD4 and CD8 cells were FACS-sorted from thawed PBMCs. Thawed PBMCs were rested overnight at 37 degrees C with about 180 IU/ml IL-2 before Treg sorting. A few combined kidney and bone marrow transplant recipients from the ITN036ST trial were included as patients, and samples were available only from these trial subjects. Healthy control blood was processed by Ficoll density gradient to PBMCs and cryopreserved; patient PBMCs were collected before and after transplant.

The V gene is TRBV5-6 and the J gene is TRBJ1-1, with no confidently assigned D gene. The source material was Tregs from blood, sampled before the transplant. The sequence came from a human donor who received a combined kidney and bone marrow transplant. The CDR3 reads CASSLMGADTEAFF. The DNA sequence follows: TGTGCCAGCAGCTTAATGGGAGCGGACACTGAAGCTTTCTTT.